The source of this TCR beta chain is a study of T cell responses to AZD1222 COVID-19 vaccine. Study findings and constraints: Sampling captured repertoires only after the peak T cell response. Close to half of all spike-specific TCRs reportedly target regions of the variants that are unmutated. Vaccine-related CD4 TCRs covered spike, predominating at 160-218 and 743-854.

This clone was seen only a few times. Its antigen is unidentified. This CDR3 is built from 14 residues. The germline V gene encodes CDR1 KGHDR and CDR2 SFDVKD. V was pared by 4 bases and J by 2 bases, with 10 bases between. Here immunoSEQ multiplex PCR was the method, and the copy in TCRdb shows in-frame clones only, minus some. The sample shows 100,000 to 150,000 clones, 89% of them seen only once. The sample here was peripheral blood, taken on day 0 of AZD1222 vaccination. The rearrangement uses TRBV24-1 and TRBJ1-1; possible D gene TRBD1, 5 bases. The TCR sequence derives from an adult in good health. The CDR3 is CATSEAGENTEAFF. The CDR3 DNA reads as TGTGCCACCAGTGAGGCGGGGGAAAACACTGAAGCTTTCTTT.